This T cell receptor (beta chain) was recorded in a study of shared clonotypes between healthy human individuals. The wider study: Each donor contributed plates that comprised three CD4 naive, three CD4 memory, two CD8 naive and one CD8 memory.

The donors, all of them Caucasian adults, lived in Nashville, Tennessee. CD45RO+ cells plus CCR7-negative CD45RA+ TemRA cells formed CD8 memory. The study ran the assay at deep level. The repertoire was sequenced with immunoSEQ multiplex PCR; TCRdb's copy has only in-frame clones and lacks some. This table holds about 380,000 clones, about 97% found once. Sequences were obtained from memory CD8+ T cells sorted from blood. Subset of the sample: CD45RO+ cells pooled with CCR7-negative TemRA cells. This TCR came from a man in his thirties or forties in good health.

The CDR3 spells CASSPRGVAGGSYNEQFF. CDR3 nucleotide sequence: TGTGCCAGCAGCCCCCGAGGCGTAGCGGGAGGCTCCTACAATGAGCAGTTCTTC. The chain is built from TRBV9 and TRBJ2-1; 10 nucleotides agree with TRBD2. Germline CDR1 is SGDLS and CDR2 is YYNGEE. V shed 4 bases and J 0 bases; nucleotides not matched to a gene: 10. The CDR3 spans 18 residues.